A single sample gave rise to the 29 T cell receptor beta chains below, sequenced in a study of Graves' ophthalmopathy and Graves' hyperthyroidism. For repertoire sequencing, the TCR beta CDR3 regions were amplified from RNA transcripts. RT-PCR in the first round used HTBI primers; a second-round multiplex PCR followed. One entry per CDR3 protein, called by TCRdb with MiXCR from the multiplex PCR reads. The data contain some 150,000 distinct CDR3 sequences, 39% of them singletons. The sequencing sample was made of peripheral blood. These receptors were obtained from a man aged 30 to 39 with Graves' ophthalmopathy.

The CDR3 region has the DNA TGTGCCACCAGCAGAGCGTCAGGGGTACAGTACTTC. Its translation: CATSRASGVQYF. This sequence joins TRBV15 and TRBJ2-7; D is perhaps TRBD1 (6 bases). Trimming took 1 base from V and 10 from J, leaving 11 bases between them. The germline gives CDR1 LNHNV, CDR2 YYDKDF (reference sequence). This CDR3 comprises 12 residues.

The table lists this clonotype with many counts. The chain links TRBV29-1 to TRBJ1-3; 10 bases fit TRBD1. Germline V gene lookup returns CDR1 SQVTM and CDR2 ANQGSEA. This CDR3 comprises 14 residues. V dropped 5 bases and J dropped 5; count of bases not matched to a gene: 6. The CDR3 region is CSVSDRGNRNTIYF. The DNA for the CDR3 is TGCAGCGTTTCGGACAGGGGGAACAGAAACACCATATATTTT.

This clonotype was observed at least ten times. The chain recombines TRBV7-2 with TRBJ2-7, with D unclear. V lost 5 bases, J lost 3 bases, and 5 bases lay in between. Looked up from germline, CDR1 is SGHTA and CDR2 is FQGNSA. This CDR3 comprises 11 residues. CDR3 sequence reads: CASSHYYEQYF. CDR3 DNA: TGTGCCAGCAGCCACTACTACGAGCAGTACTTC.

This clonotype was observed many times. The chain combines TRBV28 with TRBJ1-5; no clear D gene. Germline CDR1 reads MDHEN; CDR2 reads SYDVKM. V lost 6 bases and J 5 bases, leaving 14 bases between the germline ends. CDR3 length: 14 amino acids. The CDR3 nucleotides are TGTGCCAGCAGCCTGTTTGGGCTGGATCAGCCCCAGCATTTT. Encoded protein: CASSLFGLDQPQHF.

The rearrangement uses TRBV12-3 or TRBV12-4 and TRBJ1-2; no firm D call. This CDR3 comprises 13 residues. V gave up 5 bases and J gave up 4 bases, with 11 bases separating them. This chain's CDR3 is CASSTGLSYGYTF. CDR3 DNA: TGTGCCAGCAGTACCGGACTGTCCTATGGCTACACCTTC.

The rearrangement joins TRBV12-3 or TRBV12-4 to TRBJ2-7, with no clear D. CDR3 length: 14 amino acids. V gave up 3 bases and J gave up 0 bases, with 9 bases separating them. As DNA, the CDR3 is TGTGCCAGCAGTTTGCTGTCGAGCTCCTACGAGCAGTACTTC. This sequence encodes CASSLLSSSYEQYF.

The chain couples TRBV12-3 or TRBV12-4 to TRBJ1-3; TRBD1 aligns across 9 bases. CDR3 size: 15 residues. J gave up 6 bases and V 3 bases, and 6 bases lay outside the gene matches. DNA of the CDR3: TGTGCCAGCAGTTTCGGGACAGGGCACCCAAACACCATATATTTT. It is translated as CASSFGTGHPNTIYF.

For the CDR3, the DNA is TGTGCCAGCAGTTTTACAGGGCAGCAGCCCCAGCATTTT. Encoded protein: CASSFTGQQPQHF. The chain recombines TRBV12-3 or TRBV12-4 with TRBJ1-5; possibly TRBD1 for D (6 bases). V lost 3 bases and J lost 7, with 10 bases in between. There are 13 residues in the CDR3.

This clonotype was observed many times. The CDR3 bases are TGTGCCAGCTCACCAACGGCCTCGTTCTGGGTTAGGGGACAAGAGAAAGAGACCCAGTACTTC. This sequence encodes CASSPTASFWVRGQEKETQYF. The rearrangement links TRBV18 to TRBJ2-5; D possibly corresponds to TRBD1 (6 bases). Trimming removed 2 bases from V and 3 bases from J, with 31 bases in between. There are 21 residues in the CDR3. In germline, CDR1 is KGHSH, CDR2 LQKENI.

V is TRBV24-1 and J is TRBJ1-1; no clear D gene. Germline V gene lookup returns CDR1 KGHDR and CDR2 SFDVKD. The CDR3 length is 12 residues. Trimming removed 5 bases at V and 6 bases at J, with 9 bases between. The CDR3 nucleotides are TGTGCCACCAGTGTCAGACCCCCTGAAGCTTTCTTT. Amino acids: CATSVRPPEAFF.

This clonotype came up many times. CDR3 loop: CASSPPAISNEQYF. CDR3 DNA sequence: TGTGCCAGCAGTCCCCCAGCCATTAGCAACGAGCAGTACTTC. The chain joins TRBV28 to TRBJ2-7; D unclear. Trimming removed 5 bases at V and 5 bases at J, with 16 bases between. Germline V gene data show CDR1 as MDHEN and CDR2 as SYDVKM. The length of the CDR3 is 14 residues.

This clonotype occurred once. The rearrangement joins TRBV20-1 to TRBJ1-2; D not resolved. From germline, CDR1 is DFQATT and CDR2 SNEGSKA (reference sequence). Between the trimmed V and J ends, which lost 6 bases and 4 bases, there was a span of 18 bases. This CDR3 has 14 residues. The CDR3 sequence: CSAETDFNVYGYTF. CDR3 DNA sequence: TGCAGTGCGGAGACGGATTTTAACGTCTATGGCTACACCTTC.

The chain employs TRBV6-2 or TRBV6-3 and TRBJ1-5; D ambiguous. Per germline, CDR1 MNHEY and CDR2 SVGEGT. The CDR3 has 15 residues. The ends were cut back, 7 bases at V and 0 bases at J, with 13 bases in the middle. The CDR3 loop reads CASNDIVDSNQPQHF. CDR3 sequence (DNA): TGTGCCAGCAATGACATCGTGGATAGCAATCAGCCCCAGCATTTT.

This clonotype was recorded at least ten times. The J gene is TRBJ2-2, the V gene TRBV28; no definite D call. CDR3 length: 16 residues. Germline lookup yields CDR1 MDHEN and CDR2 SYDVKM. V was pared by 5 bases and J by 2 bases, with 15 bases between. The CDR3 sequence: CASSLPDRVNTGELFF. The CDR3, as DNA: TGTGCCAGCAGTCTCCCGGACCGAGTAAACACCGGGGAGCTGTTTTTT. The full variable domain, completed using reference TRBV28 and TRBJ2-2, is DVKVTQSSRYLVKRTGEKVFLECVQDMDHENMFWYRQDPGLGLRLIYFSYDVKMKEKGDIPEGYSVSREKKERFSLILESASTNQTSMYLCASSLPDRVNTGELFFGEGSRLTVL.

V and J are TRBV4-1 and TRBJ2-2; D is undetermined. CDR3 size: 16 residues. Germline CDR1 reads MGHRA; CDR2 reads YSYEKL. Trimming took 1 base from V and 5 from J, leaving 14 bases between them. The CDR3 protein is CASSQVQTQETGELFF. DNA of the CDR3: TGCGCCAGCAGCCAAGTCCAGACCCAAGAGACCGGGGAGCTGTTTTTT.

The DNA for the CDR3 is TGTGCCAGCAGTTTGTACAGCAAAGAGACCCAGTACTTC. It translates to CASSLYSKETQYF. The chain combines TRBV6-2 or TRBV6-3 with TRBJ2-5, with D unresolved. Per the germline V gene, CDR1 is MNHEY and CDR2 is SVGEGT. V lost 4 bases and J lost 3, with 9 bases in between. This CDR3 is 13 amino acids long.

Ten or more counts support this clonotype. J is TRBJ1-1 and V is TRBV6-5; D might be TRBD1 (5 bases). V was shortened by 0 bases and J by 4 bases, with 12 bases between the two germline ends. The CDR3 runs 15 residues. From germline, CDR1 is MNHEY and CDR2 SVGAGI. CDR3 sequence reads: CASSYSSGWGTEAFF. CDR3 DNA: TGTGCCAGCAGTTACTCGTCAGGGTGGGGCACTGAAGCTTTCTTT.

This clonotype was counted many times. The gene calls are TRBV24-1 and TRBJ2-5; 14 bases map to TRBD2. The CDR3 totals 15 residues. The V gene end was trimmed by 10 bases and the J gene end by 5 bases; junction bases not matched to a gene: 8. The germline CDR1 and CDR2 sequences are KGHDR and SFDVKD. The CDR3 DNA reads TGTGCCACGGGACTAGCGGGAGATTGGCTGGAGACCCAGTACTTC. Residues: CATGLAGDWLETQYF.

This clonotype was seen many times. The chain links TRBV6-1 to TRBJ2-2; D possibly corresponds to TRBD1 (5 bases). Germline-derived CDR1 and CDR2 are MNHNS and SASEGT. This CDR3 comprises 15 residues. Deletions cut 6 bases from V and 4 bases from J, with 15 bases between. CDR3 loop: CASRPWGRATGELFF. CDR3 coding DNA: TGTGCCAGCAGACCCTGGGGCAGGGCCACCGGGGAGCTGTTTTTT.

V and J are TRBV6-1 and TRBJ1-2, with no clear D. Germline CDR1 reads MNHNS; CDR2 reads SASEGT. V lost 1 base and J 0 bases, leaving 15 bases between the germline ends. The CDR3 consists of 17 residues. The CDR3 spells CASSEVVYSGTNYGYTF. The CDR3 bases are TGTGCCAGCAGTGAAGTAGTTTATTCGGGGACTAACTATGGCTACACCTTC.

Many counts were recorded for this clonotype. This sequence joins TRBV12-3 or TRBV12-4 and TRBJ2-2, with 8 positions matching TRBD1. CDR3 length equals 18 residues. Germline trimming cut 3 bases from V and 3 bases from J; bases unmatched to any gene: 12. DNA of the CDR3: TGTGCCAGCAGTTTGCGAGACAGGGGTGTGGGGTACACCGGGGAGCTGTTTTTT. As protein: CASSLRDRGVGYTGELFF.

This clonotype was seen ten or more times. The J gene is TRBJ1-5, the V gene TRBV12-3 or TRBV12-4, with D perhaps TRBD1 (6 bases). The CDR3 length is 16 residues. Trimming took 1 base from V and 5 from J, leaving 15 bases between them. The CDR3 DNA is TGTGCCAGCAGTTTAGGGGGAGGGGGGGCGCATCAGCCCCAGCATTTT. Translated: CASSLGGGGAHQPQHF.

This clonotype has a count of ten or more. This chain joins TRBV20-1 and TRBJ1-5; a weak D match, TRBD1 (5 bases). Germline V CDR1 and CDR2: DFQATT, SNEGSKA (reference sequence). This CDR3 spans 14 amino acids. Trimming took 6 bases from V and 1 from J, leaving 13 bases between them. CDR3 in DNA: TGCAGTGCCCTTGACCGGGACAGCAATCAGCCCCAGCATTTT. Encoded protein: CSALDRDSNQPQHF.

The chain carries TRBV6-2 or TRBV6-3 and TRBJ2-4; perhaps TRBD1 as D (6 bases). V was cut by 0 bases and J by 4 bases, with 10 bases left in between. From germline, CDR1 is MNHEY and CDR2 SVGEGT. This CDR3 is 15 amino acids long. DNA of the CDR3: TGTGCCAGCAGTTACTCGGGGACAAGAAAAAACATTCAGTACTTC. This encodes CASSYSGTRKNIQYF.

The chain links TRBV28 to TRBJ1-1; TRBD1 is a possible D gene (5 bases). The CDR3 consists of 15 residues. The ends were cut back, 6 bases at V and 2 bases at J, with 16 bases in the middle. CDR1 and CDR2 from the germline V gene are MDHEN and SYDVKM. CDR3 in DNA: TGTGCCAGCAGCTGGGAGACAGTTACTAACACTGAAGCTTTCTTT. This encodes CASSWETVTNTEAFF.

Ten or more counts support this clonotype. The chain couples TRBV28 to TRBJ2-7; 8 positions match TRBD2. CDR1 and CDR2 from the germline V gene are MDHEN and SYDVKM. Losses at the gene ends were 6 bases for V and 3 bases for J; bases not matched to a gene: 4. CDR3 size: 13 residues. CDR3 DNA sequence: TGTGCCAGCAGCCGAACTAGCGGCTACGAGCAGTACTTC. It encodes CASSRTSGYEQYF.

This clonotype was picked up many times. The V call is TRBV29-1, the J call TRBJ2-7, with 10 bases that match TRBD2. The V gene end was trimmed by 0 bases and the J gene end by 5 bases; junction bases not matched to a gene: 4. CDR3 length equals 14 residues. In germline, CDR1 is SQVTM, CDR2 ANQGSEA. CDR3 bases: TGCAGCGTTGAAGATAACCTAGCGGGAGACGAGCAGTACTTC. Translated: CSVEDNLAGDEQYF.

The chain combines TRBV4-2 with TRBJ2-7, with TRBD2 identical over 8 bases. In germline, CDR1 is LGHNA, CDR2 YNFKEQ. V trimming: 4 bases; J trimming: 4 bases; junction bases outside the gene matches: 9. The CDR3 has 15 amino acids. CDR3 amino acids: CASSRGGREEYEQYF. The CDR3 DNA sequence: TGTGCCAGCAGCCGAGGGGGGCGGGAGGAATACGAGCAGTACTTC.

The gene calls are TRBV6-5 and TRBJ2-7, with TRBD1 matching over 8 bases. The CDR3 consists of 14 residues. Trimming at V came to 0 bases and at J to 3 bases, leaving 1 base not matched to a gene. Germline V gene data show CDR1 as MNHEY and CDR2 as SVGAGI. The CDR3 loop is CASSYSDRDYEQYF. As DNA, the CDR3 is TGTGCCAGCAGTTACTCGGACAGGGACTACGAGCAGTACTTC.